This entry describes one T cell receptor (beta chain). Its target antigen remains unknown. Within one base of it there is no much larger clone, and no base qualities were kept. The data stem from a study of T cell responses to AZD1222 COVID-19 vaccine (dated by TCRdb to the early 2020s). As for the study more broadly: AZD1222 recipients with second doses at about 4 weeks or about 12 weeks were pooled, because spike-specific TCR depth and breadth did not differ between schedules. A total of 233 trial participants underwent TCR sequencing, of whom 207 received two doses of AZD1222 and approximately 25 received two doses of the MenACWY control vaccine. Trial participants were enrolled by age into 18-55, 56-69 and 70-plus year subgroups, with approximately 150, 30 and 60 TCR-sequenced participants respectively.

V ends up 6 bases short and J 8 bases short, with an unmatched junction base count of 12. CDR1 MNHEY and CDR2 SVGEGT were looked up in the germline V gene. The CDR3, from cysteine to phenylalanine, totals 15 residues. The read is trimmed to its CDR3 DNA, 45 bases read in frame from base 1. The time point label, as the study defines it: baseline before first vaccination. Vaccinee samples were obtained from the UK trials COV001 and COV002, which included a single-blind randomized controlled phase 2/3 trial of AZD1222 (ChAdOx1 nCoV-19) in healthy adults. For TCRbeta chain sequencing, PBMC samples were collected from trial participants at day 0 and at day 28 after the second dose. The CDR3 regions of human TCRbeta chains were analyzed by immunosequencing. In the authors' own workflow: Repertoire TCRs were checked for matches against a reference library of SARS-CoV-2-specific TCRs that had been generated using the MIRA antigen-specificity platform. Breadth meant the fraction of unique TCRs that were SARS-CoV-2-associated, whereas depth meant the fraction of total T cells that were SARS-CoV-2-associated. Using the MIRA data, each spike-specific TCR was assigned both to the spike region to which the TCR was reactive and to a CD4 or CD8 class. Log10-transformed breadth and depth values were compared by one-way ANOVA with Sidak's multiple comparisons tests. The table comes from immuneACCESS by way of TCRdb, which keeps in-frame sequences with V and J called. Part of the clones is missing from these tables; in studies checked, under half for an unresolved V gene and the rest for unknown reasons. V and J calls plus clone size are reproduced from that table; the DNA served to infer D and trimming. The sample contains 68,000 or so clones, 80% of them found a single time. The ten most abundant clones make up 9% to 13% of the sample.

What the study reported, not specific to this receptor: The vaccine-associated CD4 TCRs covered the entire spike protein, and the dominant responses fell in regions 160-218 and 743-854. Participants were mostly white British, with more females than males. The authors suggested clonal diversity may have been underestimated. Nearly half of unique spike-specific TCRs reportedly recognized epitopes outside regions mutated in the B.1.351 and B.1.1.7 variants. A significant rise in spike-specific TCR breadth and depth was observed after two AZD1222 doses relative to day 0 and relative to MenACWY recipients. Only six AZD1222 recipients were SARS-CoV-2 seropositive at baseline, limiting conclusions about previously exposed vaccinees. Because no day 14 peak-response samples were available, the repertoires could be characterized only after the peak T cell response. The 56-69-year group was small, and its depth increase did not reach significance, likely because of low power.

The sequence was obtained from an adult in good health. Sequencing was performed on peripheral blood, taken on day 0 of AZD1222 vaccination. The rearranged chain carries TRBV6-2 or TRBV6-3 and TRBJ2-3, with 9 bases aligning to TRBD2. This receptor carries the CDR3 CASSISGGLAGTQYF. The sequenced DNA is TGTGCCAGCAGCATTAGCGGGGGCCTCGCGGGTACGCAGTATTTT.